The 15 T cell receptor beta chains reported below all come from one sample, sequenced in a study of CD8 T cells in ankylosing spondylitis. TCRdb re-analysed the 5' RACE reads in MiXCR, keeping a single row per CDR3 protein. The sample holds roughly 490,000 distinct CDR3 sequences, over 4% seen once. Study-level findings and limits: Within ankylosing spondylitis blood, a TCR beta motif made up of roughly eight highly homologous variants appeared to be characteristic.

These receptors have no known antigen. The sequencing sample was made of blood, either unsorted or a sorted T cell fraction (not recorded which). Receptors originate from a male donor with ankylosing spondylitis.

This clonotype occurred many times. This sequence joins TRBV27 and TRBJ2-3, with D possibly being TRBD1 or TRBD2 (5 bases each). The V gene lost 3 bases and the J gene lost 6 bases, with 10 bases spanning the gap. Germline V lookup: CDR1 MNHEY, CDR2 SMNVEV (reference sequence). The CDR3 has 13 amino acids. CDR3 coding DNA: TGTGCCAGCAGTTTCCACTGGGGGGATACGCAGTATTTT. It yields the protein CASSFHWGDTQYF.

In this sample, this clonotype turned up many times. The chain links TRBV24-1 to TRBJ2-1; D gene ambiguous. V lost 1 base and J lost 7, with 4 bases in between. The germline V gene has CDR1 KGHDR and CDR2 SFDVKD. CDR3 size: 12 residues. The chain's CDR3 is CATSDFGNEQFF. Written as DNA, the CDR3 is TGTGCCACCAGTGATTTCGGTAATGAGCAGTTCTTC.

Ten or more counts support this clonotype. CDR3: CSAWGPSAREQYF. The DNA of the CDR3 is TGCAGTGCTTGGGGCCCCTCGGCAAGGGAGCAGTACTTC. V usage is TRBV20-1 and J usage is TRBJ2-7, with TRBD1 as a possible D gene (5 bases). V was trimmed by 5 bases and J by 7 bases, leaving 18 bases between them. The germline gives CDR1 DFQATT, CDR2 SNEGSKA (reference sequence). The CDR3 has 13 amino acids.

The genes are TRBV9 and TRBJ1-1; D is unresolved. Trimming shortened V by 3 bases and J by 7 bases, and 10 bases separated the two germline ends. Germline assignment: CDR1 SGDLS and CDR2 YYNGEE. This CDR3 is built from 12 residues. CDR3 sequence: CASSEMRGEAFF. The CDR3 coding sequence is TGTGCCAGCAGCGAAATGCGAGGTGAAGCTTTCTTT.

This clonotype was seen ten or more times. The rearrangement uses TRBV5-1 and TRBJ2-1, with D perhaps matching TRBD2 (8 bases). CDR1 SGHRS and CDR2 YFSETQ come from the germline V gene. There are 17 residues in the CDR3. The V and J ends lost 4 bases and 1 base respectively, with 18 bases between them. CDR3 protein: CASSARGSGSSYNEQFF. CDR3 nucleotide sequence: TGCGCCAGCAGCGCCAGGGGGAGCGGGAGTTCCTACAATGAGCAGTTCTTC.

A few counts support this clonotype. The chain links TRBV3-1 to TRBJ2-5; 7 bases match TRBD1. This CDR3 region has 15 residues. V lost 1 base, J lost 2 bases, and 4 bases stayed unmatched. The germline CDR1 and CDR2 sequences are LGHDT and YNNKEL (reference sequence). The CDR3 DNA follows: TGTGCCAGCAGCCAAGGTTGGGACAGTCAAGAGACCCAGTACTTC. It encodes CASSQGWDSQETQYF.

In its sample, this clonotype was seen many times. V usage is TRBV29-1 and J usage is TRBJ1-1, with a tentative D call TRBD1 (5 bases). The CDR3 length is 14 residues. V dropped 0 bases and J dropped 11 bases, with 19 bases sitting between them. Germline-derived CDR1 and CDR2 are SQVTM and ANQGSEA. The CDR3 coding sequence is TGCAGCGTTGAAGATCGAAAGGGAGGGGCCTGGGCTTTCTTT. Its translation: CSVEDRKGGAWAFF.

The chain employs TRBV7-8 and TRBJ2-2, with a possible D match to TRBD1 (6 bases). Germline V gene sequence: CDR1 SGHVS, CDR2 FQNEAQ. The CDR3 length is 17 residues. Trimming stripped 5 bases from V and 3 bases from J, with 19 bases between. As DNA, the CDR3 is TGTGCCAGCAGCGTGTCACAGGGTCCCGGGGACACCGGGGAGCTGTTTTTT. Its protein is CASSVSQGPGDTGELFF.

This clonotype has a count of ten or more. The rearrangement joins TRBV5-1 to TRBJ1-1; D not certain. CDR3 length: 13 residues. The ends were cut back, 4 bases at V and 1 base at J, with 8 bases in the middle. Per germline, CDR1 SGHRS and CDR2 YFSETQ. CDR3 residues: CASSEGSNTEAFF. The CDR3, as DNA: TGCGCCAGCAGCGAGGGATCGAACACTGAAGCTTTCTTT.

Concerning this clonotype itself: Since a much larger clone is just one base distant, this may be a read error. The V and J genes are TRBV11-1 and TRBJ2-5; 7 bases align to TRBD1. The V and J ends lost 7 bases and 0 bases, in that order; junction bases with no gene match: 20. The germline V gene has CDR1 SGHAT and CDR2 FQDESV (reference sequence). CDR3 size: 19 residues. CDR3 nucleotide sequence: TGTGCCAGCACCCCCGGGACAGTGTGGGGACCAAAAGACCAAGAGACCCAGTACTTC. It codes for CASTPGTVWGPKDQETQYF. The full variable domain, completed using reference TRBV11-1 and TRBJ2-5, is EAEVAQSPRYKITEKSQAVAFWCDPISGHATLYWYRQILGQGPELLVQFQDESVVDDSQLPKDRFSAERLKGVDSTLKIQPAELGDSAMYLCASTPGTVWGPKDQETQYFGPGTRLLVL.

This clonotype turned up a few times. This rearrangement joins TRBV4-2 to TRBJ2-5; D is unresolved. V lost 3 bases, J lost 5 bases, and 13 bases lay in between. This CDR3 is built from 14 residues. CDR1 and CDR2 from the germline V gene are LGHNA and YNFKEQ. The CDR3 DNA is TGTGCCAGCAGCCACACTACCCGGACGGAGACCCAGTACTTC. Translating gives CASSHTTRTETQYF.

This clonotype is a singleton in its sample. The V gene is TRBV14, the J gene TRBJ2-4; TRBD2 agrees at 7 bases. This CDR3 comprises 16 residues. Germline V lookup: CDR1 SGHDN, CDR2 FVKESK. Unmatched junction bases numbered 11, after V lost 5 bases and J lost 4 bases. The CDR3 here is CASSSGSGTIKNIQYF. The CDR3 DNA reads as TGTGCCAGCAGCAGCGGCTCCGGGACTATAAAAAACATTCAGTACTTC.

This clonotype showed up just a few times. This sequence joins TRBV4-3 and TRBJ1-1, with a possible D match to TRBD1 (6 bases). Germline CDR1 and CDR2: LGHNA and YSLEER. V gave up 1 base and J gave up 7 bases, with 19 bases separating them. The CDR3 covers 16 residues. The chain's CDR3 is CASSQGVIGGAVEAFF. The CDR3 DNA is TGCGCCAGCAGCCAAGGGGTGATCGGGGGGGCAGTTGAAGCTTTCTTT.

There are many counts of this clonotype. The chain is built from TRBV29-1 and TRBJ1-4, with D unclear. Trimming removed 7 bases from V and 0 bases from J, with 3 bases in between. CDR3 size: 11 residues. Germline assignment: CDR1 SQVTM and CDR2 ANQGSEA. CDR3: CSASTNEKLFF. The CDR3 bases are TGCAGCGCTTCAACTAATGAAAAACTGTTTTTT.

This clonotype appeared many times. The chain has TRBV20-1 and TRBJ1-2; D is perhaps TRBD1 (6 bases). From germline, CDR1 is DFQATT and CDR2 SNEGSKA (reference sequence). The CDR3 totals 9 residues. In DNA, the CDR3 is TGCAGGGGGGGCTTAGGCTACACCTTC. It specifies CRGGLGYTF.